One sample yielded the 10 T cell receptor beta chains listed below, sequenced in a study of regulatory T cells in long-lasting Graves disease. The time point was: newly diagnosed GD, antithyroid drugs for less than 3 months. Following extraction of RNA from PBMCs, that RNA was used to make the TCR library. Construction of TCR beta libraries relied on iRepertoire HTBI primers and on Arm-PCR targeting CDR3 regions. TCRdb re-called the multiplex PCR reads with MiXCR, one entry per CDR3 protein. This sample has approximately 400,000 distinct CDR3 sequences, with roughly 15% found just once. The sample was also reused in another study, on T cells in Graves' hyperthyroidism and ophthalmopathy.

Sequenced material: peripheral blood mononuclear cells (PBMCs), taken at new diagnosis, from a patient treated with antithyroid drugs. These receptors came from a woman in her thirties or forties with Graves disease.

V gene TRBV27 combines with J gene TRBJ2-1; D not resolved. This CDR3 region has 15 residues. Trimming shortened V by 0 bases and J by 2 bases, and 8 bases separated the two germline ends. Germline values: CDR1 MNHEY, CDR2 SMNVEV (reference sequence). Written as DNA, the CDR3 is TGTGCCAGCAGTTTATCCAGTAATCCCTACAATGAGCAGTTCTTC. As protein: CASSLSSNPYNEQFF.

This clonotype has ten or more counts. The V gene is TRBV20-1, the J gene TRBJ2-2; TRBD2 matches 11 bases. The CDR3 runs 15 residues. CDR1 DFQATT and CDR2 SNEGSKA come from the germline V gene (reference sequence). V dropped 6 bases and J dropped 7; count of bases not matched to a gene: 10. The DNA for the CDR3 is TGCAGTGCGTCCACTAGCGGGAGTTTCGGCGGGGAGCTGTTTTTT. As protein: CSASTSGSFGGELFF.

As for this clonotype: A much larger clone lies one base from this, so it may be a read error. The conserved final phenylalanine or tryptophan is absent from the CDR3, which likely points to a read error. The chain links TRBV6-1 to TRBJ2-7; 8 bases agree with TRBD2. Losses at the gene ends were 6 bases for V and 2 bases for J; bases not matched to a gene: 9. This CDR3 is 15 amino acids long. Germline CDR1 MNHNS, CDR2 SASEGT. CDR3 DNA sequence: TGTGCCAGCAGCCAGGCGGGGGGCGGGACCTACGAGCAGTACTCC. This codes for CASSQAGGGTYEQYS.

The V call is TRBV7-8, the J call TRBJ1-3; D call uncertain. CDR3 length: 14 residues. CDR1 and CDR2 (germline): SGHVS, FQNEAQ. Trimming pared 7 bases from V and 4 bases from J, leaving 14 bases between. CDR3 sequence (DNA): TGTGCCAGCACCGGAAAGGGTGCGGGAAACACCATATATTTT. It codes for CASTGKGAGNTIYF.

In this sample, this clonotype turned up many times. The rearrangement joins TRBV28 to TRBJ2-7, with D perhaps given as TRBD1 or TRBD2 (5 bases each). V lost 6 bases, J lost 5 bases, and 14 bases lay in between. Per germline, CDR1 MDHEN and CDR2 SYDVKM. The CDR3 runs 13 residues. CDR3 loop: CASRGDGRNEQYF. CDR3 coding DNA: TGTGCCAGCAGGGGGGACGGCAGAAACGAGCAGTACTTC.

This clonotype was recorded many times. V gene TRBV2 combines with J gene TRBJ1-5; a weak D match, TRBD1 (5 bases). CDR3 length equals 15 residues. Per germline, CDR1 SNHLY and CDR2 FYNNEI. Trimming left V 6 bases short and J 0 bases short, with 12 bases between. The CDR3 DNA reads TGTGCCAGCAGAACCGACAGACTTAGCAATCAGCCCCAGCATTTT. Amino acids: CASRTDRLSNQPQHF. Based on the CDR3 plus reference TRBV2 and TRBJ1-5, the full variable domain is EPEVTQTPSHQVTQMGQEVILRCVPISNHLYFYWYRQILGQKVEFLVSFYNNEISEKSEIFDDQFSVERPDGSNFTLKIRSTKLEDSAMYFCASRTDRLSNQPQHFGDGTRLSIL.

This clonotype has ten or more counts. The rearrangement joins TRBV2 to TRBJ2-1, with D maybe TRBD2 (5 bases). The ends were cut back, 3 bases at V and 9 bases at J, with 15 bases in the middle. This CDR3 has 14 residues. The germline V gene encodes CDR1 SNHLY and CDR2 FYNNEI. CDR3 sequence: CASSDWEREGEQFF. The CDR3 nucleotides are TGTGCCAGCAGTGATTGGGAACGGGAAGGTGAGCAGTTCTTC.

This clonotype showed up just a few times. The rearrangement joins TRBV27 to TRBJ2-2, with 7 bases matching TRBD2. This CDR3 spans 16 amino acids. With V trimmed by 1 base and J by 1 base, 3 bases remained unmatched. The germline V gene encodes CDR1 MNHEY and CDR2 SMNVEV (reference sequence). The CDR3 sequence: CASSLFGGRNTGELFF. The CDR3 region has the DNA TGTGCCAGCAGTTTATTTGGCGGGAGGAACACCGGGGAGCTGTTTTTT.

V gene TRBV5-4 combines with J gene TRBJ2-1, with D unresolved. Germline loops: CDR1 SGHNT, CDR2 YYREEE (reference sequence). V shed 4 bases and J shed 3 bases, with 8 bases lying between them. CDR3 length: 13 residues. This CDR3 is CASSNQVYNEQFF. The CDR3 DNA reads TGTGCCAGCAGCAATCAGGTCTACAATGAGCAGTTCTTC.

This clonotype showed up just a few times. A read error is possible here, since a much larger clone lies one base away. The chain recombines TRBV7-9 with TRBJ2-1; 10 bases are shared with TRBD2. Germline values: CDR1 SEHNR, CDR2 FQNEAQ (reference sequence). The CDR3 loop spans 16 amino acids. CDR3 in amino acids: CVSTPPGLAGVNEQFF. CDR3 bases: TGTGTCAGCACCCCCCCGGGTCTAGCGGGAGTCAATGAGCAGTTCTTC.